These T cell receptor beta chains were read from a single sample in a study of blood T cell repertoires in COVID-19. The method was immunoSEQ multiplex PCR; TCRdb's version includes in-frame clones alone and lacks a portion of them. The table lists roughly 290,000 clones, more than 75% of them singletons. Sequencing input: peripheral blood. Receptors originate from a woman between 45 and 60 years old who had recovered from COVID-19. The CDR3 runs from the conserved cysteine through the conserved F or W. D genes are given only for firm matches. The size of a clone is reported for some rows only, either as once, few or many, or as a class for expanded clones.

clone size: .; D gene: .; V gene: TRBV5-3; J gene: TRBJ1-6; CDR3 DNA: TGTGCCAAAGAGACGAGGGTTTCCTATAATTCACCCCTCCACTTT; CDR3 protein: CAKETRVSYNSPLHF
clone size: .; D gene: .; V gene: TRBV30; J gene: TRBJ2-2; CDR3 DNA: TGTGCCTGGAGTCGTCTAGCATCCGGGGAGCTGTTTTTT; CDR3 protein: CAWSRLASGELFF
clone size: .; D gene: .; V gene: TRBV6-2/TRBV6-3; J gene: TRBJ2-5; CDR3 DNA: TGTGCCAGCAGTCCCCTAAGCGACCAGTACTTC; CDR3 protein: CASSPLSDQYF
clone size: .; D gene: .; V gene: TRBV11-2; J gene: TRBJ2-2; CDR3 DNA: TGTGCCAGCAGCCTTAACACCGGGGAGCTGTTTTTT; CDR3 protein: CASSLNTGELFF
clone size: .; D gene: TRBD2; V gene: TRBV5-4; J gene: TRBJ2-3; CDR3 DNA: TGTGCCAGCAGCGCGCCGGGACTAGTTGAAGATACGCAGTATTTT; CDR3 protein: CASSAPGLVEDTQYF
clone size: .; D gene: TRBD2; V gene: TRBV20-1; J gene: TRBJ2-3; CDR3 DNA: TGCAGTGCGCGCATGGGACTAGCCGAGTATTTT; CDR3 protein: CSARMGLAEYF
clone size: .; D gene: .; V gene: TRBV20-1; J gene: TRBJ1-3; CDR3 DNA: TGCGGCGGGACCGGGGGAAACACCATATATTTT; CDR3 protein: CGGTGGNTIYF
clone size: .; D gene: TRBD2; V gene: TRBV3-1/TRBV3-2; J gene: TRBJ2-7; CDR3 DNA: TGTGCCAGCAGCCAAGATCTTGGTCTAGCGGCCTACGAGCAGTACTTC; CDR3 protein: CASSQDLGLAAYEQYF
clone size: .; D gene: .; V gene: TRBV6-5; J gene: TRBJ1-5; CDR3 DNA: TGTGCCAGCCGAATCCAGGGGCAGCCCCAGCATTTT; CDR3 protein: CASRIQGQPQHF
clone size: once; D gene: .; V gene: TRBV21-1; J gene: TRBJ1-2; CDR3 DNA: TGTGCCAGCAGCCGCGTGAAATTCTATGGCTACACCTTC; CDR3 protein: CASSRVKFYGYTF
clone size: .; D gene: TRBD1; V gene: TRBV5-1; J gene: TRBJ1-4; CDR3 DNA: TGCGCCAGCAGCCCCGCGACAGGGTTTAATGAAAAACTGTTTTTT; CDR3 protein: CASSPATGFNEKLFF
clone size: .; D gene: .; V gene: TRBV27; J gene: TRBJ1-1; CDR3 DNA: TGTGCCAGCAGTACAACTACCCCGGGAAGCACTGAAGCTTTCTTT; CDR3 protein: CASSTTTPGSTEAFF